This TCR beta chain derives from a study of blood T cell repertoires in COVID-19. For the study at large: In each case, the material was cDNA or gDNA derived from T cells, B-cell-depleted T cells, or PBMCs.

In the original workflow: For nucleated cells, counts were estimated from reference gene primer amplification. TCRdb keeps only in-frame clones here, not all; method: immunoSEQ multiplex PCR. V and J calls and clone size come straight from that table; D and trimming were deduced from the DNA. The table lists about 200,000 clones, more than 80% of them singletons, with approximately 7.6% in the top ten. Germline V gene sequence: CDR1 MGHRA, CDR2 YSYEKL. The CDR3 totals 14 residues. The ends were cut back, 4 bases at V and 1 base at J, with 10 bases in the middle. The chain links TRBV4-1 to TRBJ2-5; tentatively, D is TRBD1 (6 bases). The sequence derives from a woman between 18 and 30 years old who had recovered from COVID-19. Material: PBMCs or T cells enriched from blood (not recorded which). CDR3: CASSRTGIQETQYF. The DNA of the CDR3 is TGCGCCAGCAGCCGAACAGGGATCCAAGAGACCCAGTACTTC.